This TCR beta chain was sequenced during a study of shared clonotypes between healthy human individuals. Regarding the study as a whole: Sampling included only blood; tissue repertoires likely differ.

This clone was counted a few times. Its antigen is as yet unknown. V gave up 0 bases and J gave up 3 bases, with 4 bases separating them. The CDR3 spans 13 residues. Looked up from germline, CDR1 is SGDLS and CDR2 is YYNGEE. Investigators spread the genomic DNA of each subset evenly over several immunoSEQ plates. Ten immunoSEQ deep assay plates held the unsorted PBMC DNA. Measured with immunoSEQ multiplex PCR; TCRdb has only the in-frame clones, and not every one. The sample has 450,000 to 550,000 clones, 70% to 80% seen once. Around 90 million PBMCs served as the genomic DNA source for unsorted samples.

The sample taken for sequencing was PBMCs. The rearrangement links TRBV9 to TRBJ1-5, with unresolved D. This receptor was taken from a woman aged 40 to 55 in good health. Some clones in this sample may be carry-over from other donors' samples. CDR3: CASSVDTNQPQHF. CDR3 in DNA: TGTGCCAGCAGCGTAGATACCAATCAGCCCCAGCATTTT.